This TCR beta chain was sequenced in a study of shared T cell receptors in the human thymus. Produced via immunoSEQ multiplex PCR; TCRdb's table is partial and in-frame only. The table shows about 380,000 clones, with over 90% occurring only once. CDR3 length: 16 residues. Trimming pared 2 bases from V and 2 bases from J, leaving 14 bases between. Looked up from germline, CDR1 is MRHNA and CDR2 is SNTAGT. Sequencing input: thymocytes. V and J are TRBV6-4 and TRBJ2-3; tentative D call: TRBD2 (6 bases). This sequence was found in a human donor. CDR3 DNA sequence: TGTGCCAGCAGTGACGCTTCGGGAGCCTCCACAGATACGCAGTATTTT. It codes for CASSDASGASTDTQYF.